This T cell receptor (beta chain) was identified in a study of Graves' ophthalmopathy and Graves' hyperthyroidism. Study in general: Peripheral blood was gathered at the point of initial diagnosis, before any treatment started.

With respect to this clonotype: The antigen is undetermined.

General study results and limits: Progression of ophthalmopathy was predicted by the model with around 70% sensitivity and around 72% specificity. Blood shared most expanded thyroid clonotypes above 0.001 frequency.

Germline CDR1 SGHTA, CDR2 FQGNSA. The length of the CDR3 is 16 residues. Trimming took 5 bases from V and 10 from J, leaving 21 bases between them. The TCR beta CDR3 regions underwent amplification from RNA transcripts. Following a first-round RT-PCR that used HTBI primers, a second-round multiplex PCR was carried out. TCRdb independently ran MiXCR on the multiplex PCR reads; one entry per CDR3 protein. In the table there are about 740,000 distinct CDR3 sequences, approximately 40% of which are singletons. The receptor was derived from an adult man with Graves' ophthalmopathy. V gene TRBV7-2 combines with J gene TRBJ1-6, with a weak D call TRBD1 (5 bases). The sample taken for sequencing was peripheral blood. The CDR3 region has the DNA TGTGCCAGCAGCCCTAATGCCCAGGGAGTTGGATCACCCCTCCACTTT. Translating it yields CASSPNAQGVGSPLHF.